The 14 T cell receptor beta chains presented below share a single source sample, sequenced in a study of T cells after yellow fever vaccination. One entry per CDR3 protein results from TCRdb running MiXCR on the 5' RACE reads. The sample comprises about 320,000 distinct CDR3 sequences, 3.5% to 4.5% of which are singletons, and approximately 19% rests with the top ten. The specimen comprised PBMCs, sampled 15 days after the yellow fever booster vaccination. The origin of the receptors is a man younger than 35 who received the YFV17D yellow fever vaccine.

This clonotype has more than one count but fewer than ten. CDR3 amino acids: CASSLLPGQQGYYTF. In DNA, the CDR3 is TGCGCCAGCAGCTTGCTTCCGGGACAACAGGGTTACTACACCTTC. The gene calls are TRBV5-1 and TRBJ1-2; tentatively, D is TRBD1 (6 bases). V was cut by 1 base and J by 10 bases, with 20 bases left in between. The CDR3 has 15 residues. Germline V lookup: CDR1 SGHRS, CDR2 YFSETQ.

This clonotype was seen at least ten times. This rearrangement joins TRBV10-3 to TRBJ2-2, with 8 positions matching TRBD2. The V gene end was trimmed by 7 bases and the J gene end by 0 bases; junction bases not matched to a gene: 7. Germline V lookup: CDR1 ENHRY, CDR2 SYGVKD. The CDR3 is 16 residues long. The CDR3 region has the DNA TGTGCCATCAAGGGCGGGGGGCTAGCGAACACCGGGGAGCTGTTTTTT. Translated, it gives CAIKGGGLANTGELFF.

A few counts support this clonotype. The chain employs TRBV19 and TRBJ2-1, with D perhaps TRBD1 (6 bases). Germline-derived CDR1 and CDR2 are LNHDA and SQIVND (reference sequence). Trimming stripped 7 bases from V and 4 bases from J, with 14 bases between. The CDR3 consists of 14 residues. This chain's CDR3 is CASNDRTPYNEQFF. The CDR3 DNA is TGTGCCAGTAATGACAGGACTCCTTACAATGAGCAGTTCTTC.

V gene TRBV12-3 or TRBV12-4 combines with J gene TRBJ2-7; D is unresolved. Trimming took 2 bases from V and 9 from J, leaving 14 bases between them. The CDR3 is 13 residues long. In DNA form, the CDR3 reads TGTGCCAGCAGTTTATTTCCGTACCGAGCGCAGTACTTC. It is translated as CASSLFPYRAQYF.

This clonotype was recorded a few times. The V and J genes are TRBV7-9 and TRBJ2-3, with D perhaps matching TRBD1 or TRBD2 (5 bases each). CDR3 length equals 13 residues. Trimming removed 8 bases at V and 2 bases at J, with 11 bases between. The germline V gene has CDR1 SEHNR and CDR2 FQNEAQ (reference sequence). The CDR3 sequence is CASEGESTDTQYF. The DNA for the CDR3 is TGTGCCAGCGAAGGGGAGTCCACAGATACGCAGTATTTT. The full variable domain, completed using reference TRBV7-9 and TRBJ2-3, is DTGVSQNPRHKITKRGQNVTFRCDPISEHNRLYWYRQTLGQGPEFLTYFQNEAQLEKSRLLSDRFSAERPKGSFSTLEIQRTEQGDSAMYLCASEGESTDTQYFGPGTRLTVL.

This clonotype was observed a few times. CDR3 sequence (DNA): TGTGCCAGCAGATCCGGAACAGGGAGGACCGGGGAGCTGTTTTTT. Translated, it gives CASRSGTGRTGELFF. The rearrangement links TRBV2 to TRBJ2-2; tentatively, D is TRBD1 or TRBD2 (6 bases each). CDR1 and CDR2 from the germline V gene are SNHLY and FYNNEI. Trimming left V 6 bases short and J 5 bases short, with 16 bases between. The CDR3 loop spans 15 amino acids.

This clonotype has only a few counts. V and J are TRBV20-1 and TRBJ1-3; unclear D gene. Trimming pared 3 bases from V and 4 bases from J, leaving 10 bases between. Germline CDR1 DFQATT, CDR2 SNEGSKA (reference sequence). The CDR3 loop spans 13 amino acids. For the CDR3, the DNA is TGCAGTGCTAGGAAGGGATCAGGAAACACCATATATTTT. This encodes CSARKGSGNTIYF.

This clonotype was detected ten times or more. CDR3 in amino acids: CASSGTSGGQDTQYF. In DNA, the CDR3 is TGTGCCAGCAGCGGGACTAGCGGGGGACAAGATACGCAGTATTTT. The rearrangement uses TRBV28 and TRBJ2-3; 14 nucleotides match TRBD2. The length of the CDR3 is 15 residues. V lost 6 bases and J lost 5; bases outside the gene matches: 4. CDR1 and CDR2 (germline): MDHEN, SYDVKM.

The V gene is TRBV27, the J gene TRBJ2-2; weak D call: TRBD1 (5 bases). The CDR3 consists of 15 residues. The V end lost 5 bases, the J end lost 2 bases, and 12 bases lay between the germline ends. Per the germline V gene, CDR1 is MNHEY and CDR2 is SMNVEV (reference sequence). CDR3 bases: TGTGCCAGCAGTCACAGACAGATTAACACCGGGGAGCTGTTTTTT. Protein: CASSHRQINTGELFF.

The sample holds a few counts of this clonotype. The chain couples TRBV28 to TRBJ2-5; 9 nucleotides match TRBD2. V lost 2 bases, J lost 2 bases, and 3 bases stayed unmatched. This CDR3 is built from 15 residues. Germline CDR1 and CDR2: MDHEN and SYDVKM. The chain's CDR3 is CASSLGLARQETQYF. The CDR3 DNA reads TGTGCCAGCAGTTTAGGACTAGCGCGTCAAGAGACCCAGTACTTC. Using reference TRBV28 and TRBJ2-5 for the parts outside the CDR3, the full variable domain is DVKVTQSSRYLVKRTGEKVFLECVQDMDHENMFWYRQDPGLGLRLIYFSYDVKMKEKGDIPEGYSVSREKKERFSLILESASTNQTSMYLCASSLGLARQETQYFGPGTRLLVL.

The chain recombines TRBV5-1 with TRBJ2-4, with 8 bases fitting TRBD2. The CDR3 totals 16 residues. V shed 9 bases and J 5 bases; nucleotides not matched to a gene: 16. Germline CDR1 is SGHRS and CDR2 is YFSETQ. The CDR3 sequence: CAIPGGGARGENIQYF. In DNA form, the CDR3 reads TGCGCCATCCCGGGAGGGGGGGCGCGAGGCGAAAACATTCAGTACTTC.

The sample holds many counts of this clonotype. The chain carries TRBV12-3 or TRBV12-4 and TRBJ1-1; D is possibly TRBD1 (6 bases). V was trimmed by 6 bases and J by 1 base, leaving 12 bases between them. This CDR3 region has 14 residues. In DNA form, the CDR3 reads TGTGCCAGCAGCCTATCACAGGGGAACACTGAAGCTTTCTTT. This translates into CASSLSQGNTEAFF.

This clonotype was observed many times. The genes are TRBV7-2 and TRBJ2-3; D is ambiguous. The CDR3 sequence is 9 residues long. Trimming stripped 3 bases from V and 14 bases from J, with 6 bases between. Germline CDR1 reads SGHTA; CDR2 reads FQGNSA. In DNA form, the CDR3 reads TGTGCCAGCAGCTTTCCTTGGTATTTT. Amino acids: CASSFPWYF. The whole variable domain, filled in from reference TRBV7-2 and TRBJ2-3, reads GAGVSQSPSNKVTEKGKDVELRCDPISGHTALYWYRQSLGQGLEFLIYFQGNSAPDKSGLPSDRFSAERTGGSVSTLTIQRTQQEDSAVYLCASSFPWYFGPGTRLTVL.

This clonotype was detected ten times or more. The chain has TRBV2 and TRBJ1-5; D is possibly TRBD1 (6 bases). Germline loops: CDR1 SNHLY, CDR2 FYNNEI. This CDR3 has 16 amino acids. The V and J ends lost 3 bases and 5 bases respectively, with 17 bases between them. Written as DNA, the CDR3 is TGTGCCAGCAGTGATCCCGGACAGCGTCACCATCAGCCCCAGCATTTT. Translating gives CASSDPGQRHHQPQHF. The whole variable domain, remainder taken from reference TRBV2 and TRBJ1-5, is EPEVTQTPSHQVTQMGQEVILRCVPISNHLYFYWYRQILGQKVEFLVSFYNNEISEKSEIFDDQFSVERPDGSNFTLKIRSTKLEDSAMYFCASSDPGQRHHQPQHFGDGTRLSIL.